This TCR beta chain stems from a study of regulatory T cells in long-lasting Graves disease. This clonotype occurred a few times. The CDR3 is made up of 16 amino acids. The J segment lost 9 bases and the V segment lost 1 base, leaving 14 bases of the junction unmatched. Per the germline V gene, CDR1 is KGHSH and CDR2 is LQKENI. Building the TCR beta libraries relied on iRepertoire HTBI primers, and CDR3 regions underwent Arm-PCR. TCRdb fed the multiplex PCR reads into MiXCR, producing one record per CDR3 protein. This sample has about 540,000 distinct CDR3 sequences; about 13% occur once, and the top ten carry roughly a tenth. Documented time point: newly diagnosed GD, antithyroid drugs for less than 3 months. PBMC RNA served as the TCR library source. The data also belong to a second study, concerning T cells in Graves' hyperthyroidism and ophthalmopathy. This second study says: Absent ophthalmopathy progression within 18 months defined stable Graves' hyperthyroidism. Diagnoses were established using clinical symptoms, serum thyroxine and TRAb, thyroid ultrasound and orbital computed tomography. Through a model of 13 V-J features, ophthalmopathy was separated from stable hyperthyroidism.

The rearrangement links TRBV18 to TRBJ2-7, with 8 bases lining up with TRBD1. The source material was peripheral blood mononuclear cells (PBMCs), sampled at new diagnosis, from a patient treated with antithyroid drugs. This receptor was obtained from a man younger than 40 with Graves disease. The CDR3 sequence: CASSPQIADRGVGQYF. CDR3 in DNA: TGTGCCAGCTCACCACAAATCGCTGACAGGGGCGTCGGGCAGTACTTC.